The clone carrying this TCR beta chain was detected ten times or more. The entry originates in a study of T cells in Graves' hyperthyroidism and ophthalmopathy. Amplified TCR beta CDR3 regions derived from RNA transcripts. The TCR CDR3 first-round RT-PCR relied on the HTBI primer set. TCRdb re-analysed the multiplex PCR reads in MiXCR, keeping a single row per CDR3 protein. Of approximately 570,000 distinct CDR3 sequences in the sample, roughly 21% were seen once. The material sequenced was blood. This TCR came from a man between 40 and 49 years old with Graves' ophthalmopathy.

This CDR3 is CASLVWGRQPGDVGGYTF. In DNA, the CDR3 is TGTGCCAGCCTGGTTTGGGGGAGACAGCCCGGGGACGTAGGTGGCTACACCTTC. This chain uses TRBV6-1 with TRBJ1-2; D possibly corresponds to TRBD1 (5 bases). The germline V gene has CDR1 MNHNS and CDR2 SASEGT. The CDR3 sequence is 18 residues long. V shed 8 bases and J shed 7 bases, with 32 bases lying between them.